The 8 T cell receptor beta chains reported below all come from one sample, sequenced in a study of technical replicates of blood from a handful of donors (dated by TCRdb to about 2017). To prepare the library, the immunoSEQ multiplex PCR assay was applied. This is the immuneACCESS table as TCRdb keeps it, with only in-frame sequences that have V and J called. A part of the clones is gone; compared with another copy, unresolved V genes explain less than half, and the rest is unexplained. This sample holds tens of thousands of clones; around 94% were observed only once. About 0.23% of the sample is taken by the ten largest. The material sequenced was T cells isolated from PBMCs. Receptors originate from a human donor in good health.

This clone was picked up one time. The chain couples TRBV11-2 to TRBJ1-6, with 8 nucleotides matching TRBD1. CDR1 is SGHAT and CDR2 is FQNNGV in the germline V gene. CDR3 length: 17 amino acids. V was pared by 5 bases and J by 2 bases, with 8 bases of the junction left unmatched. Written as DNA, the CDR3 is TGTGCCAGCAGCAAAGGACAGGGCGGCGCCTATAATTCACCCCTCCACTTT. Amino acids: CASSKGQGGAYNSPLHF. The entire variable domain, with the rest obtained from reference TRBV11-2 and TRBJ1-6, is as follows: EAGVAQSPRYKIIEKRQSVAFWCNPISGHATLYWYQQILGQGPKLLIQFQNNGVVDDSQLPKDRFSAERLKGVDSTLKIQPAKLEDSAVYLCASSKGQGGAYNSPLHFGNGTRLTVT.

The rearrangement joins TRBV27 to TRBJ1-2; a weak D match, TRBD1 (6 bases). Trimming removed 8 bases from V and 4 bases from J, with 20 bases in between. This CDR3 is 15 amino acids long. The germline CDR1 and CDR2 sequences are MNHEY and SMNVEV (reference sequence). The CDR3 sequence: CASAKRGAPAYGYTF. The CDR3 DNA reads TGTGCCAGCGCTAAGCGGGGGGCGCCAGCCTATGGCTACACCTTC.

This chain uses TRBV6-5 with TRBJ1-1; no definite D call. The CDR3 is 15 amino acids. Per the germline V gene, CDR1 is MNHEY and CDR2 is SVGAGI. Trimming stripped 0 bases from V and 1 base from J, with 9 bases between. In nucleotides, the CDR3 is TGTGCCAGCAGTTACTCGATTCCCGGGAACACTGAAGCTTTCTTT. As protein: CASSYSIPGNTEAFF.

V usage is TRBV5-1 and J usage is TRBJ2-1, with 14 bases that match TRBD2. With V trimmed by 1 base and J by 6 bases, 6 bases remained unmatched. This CDR3 is 17 amino acids long. The germline V gene has CDR1 SGHRS and CDR2 YFSETQ. The CDR3, as DNA: TGCGCCAGCAGCTTGTCGACTAGCGGGAGGGGTGGCAATGAGCAGTTCTTC. Its protein product is CASSLSTSGRGGNEQFF.

The chain couples TRBV14 to TRBJ1-2; 7 bases fit TRBD1. The CDR3 is made up of 17 amino acids. The germline gives CDR1 SGHDN, CDR2 FVKESK. V shed 5 bases, J shed 7 bases, and the junction held 19 bases outside the gene matches. This CDR3 is CASSENRGSVRLGGYTF. In DNA form, the CDR3 reads TGTGCCAGCAGCGAAAACAGGGGTTCAGTACGACTCGGTGGCTACACCTTC.

The chain couples TRBV7-6 to TRBJ2-7, with D perhaps TRBD2 (5 bases). The germline CDR1 and CDR2 sequences are SGHVS and FNYEAQ. V shed 3 bases and J shed 1 base, with 10 bases lying between them. The CDR3 extends over 14 amino acids. The CDR3 nucleotides read TGTGCCAGCAGCTTGGCCGCGGGTTCCTACGAGCAGTACTTC. It codes for CASSLAAGSYEQYF.

The V gene is TRBV7-3, the J gene TRBJ2-5, with D unclear. The CDR3 covers 13 residues. V lost 2 bases and J 5 bases, leaving 9 bases between the germline ends. Germline V gene data show CDR1 as SGHTA and CDR2 as FQGTGA. The CDR3: CASSLLGTETQYF. The CDR3 nucleotides are TGTGCCAGCAGCTTACTTGGCACGGAGACCCAGTACTTC.

The chain combines TRBV5-1 with TRBJ2-1; TRBD2 aligns across 11 bases. V lost 4 bases and J lost 6; bases outside the gene matches: 6. Germline CDR1 SGHRS, CDR2 YFSETQ. The CDR3 runs 15 residues. The CDR3: CASSAGTSGLNEQFF. The DNA for the CDR3 is TGCGCCAGCAGCGCCGGGACTAGCGGACTCAATGAGCAGTTCTTC.